Listed below are T cell receptor beta chains from one sample, sequenced in a study of T cells in Graves' hyperthyroidism and ophthalmopathy. TCRdb re-derived calls from the multiplex PCR reads in MiXCR, one entry per CDR3 protein. There are about 610,000 distinct CDR3 sequences in the sample; about 15% occur only once, and approximately 4.2% lies in the top ten. Sequenced: blood. These receptors originate from a woman aged 40-49 years with Graves' ophthalmopathy. Both conserved end residues are part of each CDR3. The D gene is left open where the match is weak. Size tells how often a clone was seen (once, few, many) or the class of an expanded clone, and some rows leave it out.

v_gene,j_gene,d_gene,abundance,len,CDR3nt,CDR3aa
TRBV13,TRBJ1-1,TRBD1,many,12,TGTGCCAGCAGCCTTTCAGGGGGTGAAGCTTTCTTT,CASSLSGGEAFF
TRBV5-1,TRBJ2-7,TRBD2,many,16,TGCGCCAGCAGCTTATGGGAAGCGGGAGCAAATGGCGAGCAGTACTTC,CASSLWEAGANGEQYF
TRBV27,TRBJ1-1,TRBD1,NA,15,TGTGCCAGCAGAGGACAGGGGGGCTTGGGCACTGAAGCTTTCTTT,CASRGQGGLGTEAFF
TRBV20-1,TRBJ2-5,TRBD1,many,14,TGCAGTGCTAGACGGACAGGGGGGACGGAGACCCAGTACTTC,CSARRTGGTETQYF
TRBV7-6,TRBJ2-7,TRBD1,many,15,TGTGCCAGCAGCCAGGCCGGGACAGGGATCTACGAGCAGTACTTC,CASSQAGTGIYEQYF
TRBV12-3/TRBV12-4,TRBJ2-6,TRBD1,NA,17,TGTGCCAGCACCCCGGGACAGACTTCCTCTGGGGCCAACGTCCTGACTTTC,CASTPGQTSSGANVLTF
TRBV7-2,TRBJ2-5,TRBD1,many,15,TGTGCCAGCAGCTTCAGGACGACAGGGGAAGAGACCCAGTACTTC,CASSFRTTGEETQYF
TRBV12-3/TRBV12-4,TRBJ2-3,NA,many,14,TGTGCCAGCCAACCCCTTACTTTGGCAGATACGCAGTATTTT,CASQPLTLADTQYF
TRBV12-3/TRBV12-4,TRBJ1-1,NA,NA,12,TGTGCCAGCAGCCGGACGCAGGGGAGAGCTTTCTTT,CASSRTQGRAFF
TRBV6-1,TRBJ1-5,NA,many,17,TGTGCCAGCAGTGAAGCGCATAGGGTAGCGGGCAATCAGCCCCAGCATTTT,CASSEAHRVAGNQPQHF
TRBV6-1,TRBJ1-4,TRBD1,few,15,TGTGCCAGCAGCTCCACCGGGACAGTTAATGAAAAACTGTTTTTT,CASSSTGTVNEKLFF
TRBV13,TRBJ2-7,TRBD2,NA,12,TGTGCCAGCAGCTCGTCTAGCGGCCGGCAGTACTTC,CASSSSSGRQYF
TRBV6-1,TRBJ1-1,NA,many,14,TGTGCCAGCGAGAAAACAGGATTAGGCACTGAAGCTTTCTTT,CASEKTGLGTEAFF
TRBV29-1,TRBJ2-6,TRBD2,few,18,TGCAGCGTTGACGGGACTAGCGGGCCTGGCTCTGGGGCCAACGTCCTGACTTTC,CSVDGTSGPGSGANVLTF
TRBV28,TRBJ2-5,TRBD2,NA,15,TGTGCCAGCAGGGGACTAGCGGGAGACGGAGAGACCCAGTACTTC,CASRGLAGDGETQYF
TRBV7-6,TRBJ2-2,TRBD1,many,15,TGTGCCAGCCGGGACAGGGGTATGGGGGCCGGGGAGCTGTTTTTT,CASRDRGMGAGELFF
TRBV10-3,TRBJ2-2,NA,many,16,TGTGCCATCAGCCCCGGACAGAACTCGCAGACCGGGGAGCTGTTTTTT,CAISPGQNSQTGELFF
TRBV7-6,TRBJ2-7,NA,NA,13,TGTGCCAGCAGCTCCTTTTCGGGGGTCGAGCAGTACTTC,CASSSFSGVEQYF
TRBV6-5,TRBJ2-5,NA,few,12,TGTGCCAGCACGAGGAGCGGAAAGACCCAGTACTTC,CASTRSGKTQYF
TRBV27,TRBJ1-1,TRBD1,many,16,TGTGCCAGCGCCCGAAACCTACAGGGGACCAACACTGAAGCTTTCTTT,CASARNLQGTNTEAFF
TRBV7-2,TRBJ1-1,NA,NA,15,TGTGCCAGCAGCTTAGTCCCAGTCATGAACACTGAAGCTTTCTTT,CASSLVPVMNTEAFF
TRBV12-3/TRBV12-4,TRBJ2-7,NA,many,12,TGTGCCAGCAGTCCCACTTTTCCCGAGCAGTACTTC,CASSPTFPEQYF